The rows below give T cell receptor beta chains drawn from one sample of a study of CD8+ T cells in alopecia areata. TCRdb's table, derived via immunoSEQ multiplex PCR, lists solely in-frame clones and lacks some. The table records approximately 100,000 clones, roughly 60% of them present only once. Sample: CD8+ T cells sorted from blood, taken at approximately week 56, from a patient treated with tofacitinib. All receptors derive from a human donor with alopecia areata. Both conserved end residues are part of each CDR3. The order of the fields is D gene, J gene, CDR3 length, V gene, clone size, CDR3 protein, CDR3 DNA. The D gene is left open where the match is weak. Size is omitted from some rows. Given values are once, few, many or a class for expanded clones.

. | TRBJ2-7 | 14 | TRBV7-6 | once | CASSPGDRAYEQYF | TGTGCCAGCAGCCCGGGGGACCGTGCCTACGAGCAGTACTTC
TRBD1 | TRBJ2-7 | 13 | TRBV29-1 | . | CSVEGTGAYEQYF | TGCAGCGTTGAAGGAACAGGGGCCTACGAGCAGTACTTC
TRBD1 | TRBJ1-4 | 15 | TRBV6-5 | once | CASNGTGATNEKLFF | TGTGCCAGCAACGGGACAGGGGCAACTAATGAAAAACTGTTTTTT
. | TRBJ1-1 | 12 | TRBV7-9 | few | CASSTGTSEAFF | TGTGCCAGCAGCACTGGGACTTCTGAGGCTTTCTTT
. | TRBJ2-2 | 13 | TRBV4-1 | . | CASSQARGGELFF | TGCGCCAGCAGCCAAGCCCGGGGCGGGGAGCTGTTTTTT
TRBD1 | TRBJ2-7 | 16 | TRBV9 | . | CASSVAGDRGFLEQYF | TGTGCCAGCAGCGTAGCGGGGGACAGGGGGTTTCTCGAGCAGTACTTC
. | TRBJ1-4 | 16 | TRBV19 | . | CASSRTLGGGDEKLFF | TGTGCCAGTAGTCGGACCCTGGGGGGAGGTGATGAAAAACTGTTTTTT
. | TRBJ2-5 | 11 | TRBV29-1 | few | CHVISGETQYF | TGTCACGTAATCTCGGGAGAGACCCAGTACTTC
TRBD2 | TRBJ2-7 | 15 | TRBV2 | . | CASSPSRGGSYEQYF | TGTGCCAGCAGTCCTTCGCGGGGGGGTTCCTACGAGCAGTACTTC
TRBD1 | TRBJ2-5 | 18 | TRBV27 | many | CASSPWGTGGDGAETQYF | TGTGCCAGCAGTCCCTGGGGGACAGGGGGCGACGGGGCAGAGACCCAGTACTTC
. | TRBJ2-1 | 12 | TRBV21-1 | few | CASPRQYNEQFF | TGTGCCAGCCCTAGACAGTACAATGAGCAGTTCTTC